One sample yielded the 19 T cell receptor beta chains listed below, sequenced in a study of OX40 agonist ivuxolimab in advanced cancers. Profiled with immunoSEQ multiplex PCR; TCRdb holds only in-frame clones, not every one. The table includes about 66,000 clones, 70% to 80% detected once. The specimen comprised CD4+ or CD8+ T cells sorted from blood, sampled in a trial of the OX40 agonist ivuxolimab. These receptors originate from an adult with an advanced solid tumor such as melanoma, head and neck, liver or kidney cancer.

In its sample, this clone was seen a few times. The CDR3 loop is CASSPGGRAIEAFF. The CDR3 DNA is TGCGCCAGCAGCCCGGGAGGGCGGGCTATTGAAGCTTTCTTT. V usage is TRBV5-1 and J usage is TRBJ1-1; D not resolved. This CDR3 contains 14 residues. Germline V gene data show CDR1 as SGHRS and CDR2 as YFSETQ. V lost 4 bases, J lost 7 bases, and 17 bases lay in between.

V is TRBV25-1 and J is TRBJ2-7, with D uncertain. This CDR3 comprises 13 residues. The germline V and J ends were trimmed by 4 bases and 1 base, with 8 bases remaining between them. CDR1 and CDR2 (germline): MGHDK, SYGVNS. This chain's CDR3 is CASSGLHSYEQYF. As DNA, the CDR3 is TGTGCCAGCAGTGGCCTACATTCCTACGAGCAGTACTTC.

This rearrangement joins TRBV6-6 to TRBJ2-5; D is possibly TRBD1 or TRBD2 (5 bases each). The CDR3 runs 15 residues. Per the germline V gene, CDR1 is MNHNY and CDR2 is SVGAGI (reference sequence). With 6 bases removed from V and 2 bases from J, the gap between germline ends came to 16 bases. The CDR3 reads CASRTSGASQETQYF. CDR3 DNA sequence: TGTGCCAGCAGAACATCCGGGGCCAGTCAAGAGACCCAGTACTTC.

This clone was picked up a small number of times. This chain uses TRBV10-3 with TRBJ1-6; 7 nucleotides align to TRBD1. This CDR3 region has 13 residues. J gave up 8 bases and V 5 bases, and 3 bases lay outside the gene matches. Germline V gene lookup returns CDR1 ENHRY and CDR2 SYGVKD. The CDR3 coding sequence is TGTGCCATCAGTCGACAGGGAGATTCACCCCTCCACTTT. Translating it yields CAISRQGDSPLHF.

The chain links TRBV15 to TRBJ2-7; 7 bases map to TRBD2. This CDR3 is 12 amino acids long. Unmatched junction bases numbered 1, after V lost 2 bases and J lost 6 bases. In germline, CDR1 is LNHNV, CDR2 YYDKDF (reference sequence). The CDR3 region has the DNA TGTGCCACCAGCAGATGGGGGGGCGAGCAGTACTTC. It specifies CATSRWGGEQYF.

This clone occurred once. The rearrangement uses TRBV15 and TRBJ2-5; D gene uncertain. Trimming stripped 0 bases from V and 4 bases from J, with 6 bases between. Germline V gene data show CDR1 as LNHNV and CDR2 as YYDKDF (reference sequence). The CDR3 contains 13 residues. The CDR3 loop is CATSRDTRETQYF. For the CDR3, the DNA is TGTGCCACCAGCAGAGATACGAGAGAGACCCAGTACTTC.

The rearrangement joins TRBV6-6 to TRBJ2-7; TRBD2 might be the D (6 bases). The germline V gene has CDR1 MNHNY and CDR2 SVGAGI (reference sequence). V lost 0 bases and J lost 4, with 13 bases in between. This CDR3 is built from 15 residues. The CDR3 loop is CASSYSADGGYEQYF. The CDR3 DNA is TGTGCCAGCAGTTACTCAGCCGACGGGGGATACGAGCAGTACTTC.

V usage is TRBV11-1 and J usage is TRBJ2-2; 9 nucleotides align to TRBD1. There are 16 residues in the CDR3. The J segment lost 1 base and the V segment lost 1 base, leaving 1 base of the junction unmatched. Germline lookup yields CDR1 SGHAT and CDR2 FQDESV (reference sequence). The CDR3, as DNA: TGTGCCAGCAGCTTAGGGGACAGGGAGAACACCGGGGAGCTGTTTTTT. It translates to CASSLGDRENTGELFF.

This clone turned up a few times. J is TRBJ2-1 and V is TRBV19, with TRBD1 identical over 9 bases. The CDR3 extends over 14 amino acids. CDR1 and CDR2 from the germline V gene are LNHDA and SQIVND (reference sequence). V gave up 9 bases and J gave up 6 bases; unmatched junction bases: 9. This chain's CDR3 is CASRQGGTFNEQFF. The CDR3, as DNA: TGTGCCAGCAGACAGGGGGGTACTTTCAATGAGCAGTTCTTC. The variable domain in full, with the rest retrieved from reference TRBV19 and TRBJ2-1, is DGGITQSPKYLFRKEGQNVTLSCEQNLNHDAMYWYRQDPGQGLRLIYYSQIVNDFQKGDIAEGYSVSREKKESFPLTVTSAQKNPTAFYLCASRQGGTFNEQFFGPGTRLTVL.

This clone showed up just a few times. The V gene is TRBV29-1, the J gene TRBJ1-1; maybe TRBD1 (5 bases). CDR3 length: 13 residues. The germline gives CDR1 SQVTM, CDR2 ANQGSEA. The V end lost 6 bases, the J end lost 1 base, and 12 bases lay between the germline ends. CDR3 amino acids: CSVQGTRNTEAFF. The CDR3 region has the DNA TGCAGCGTCCAAGGGACGAGGAACACTGAAGCTTTCTTT. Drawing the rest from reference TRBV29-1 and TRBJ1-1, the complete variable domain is SAVISQKPSRDICQRGTSLTIQCQVDSQVTMMFWYRQQPGQSLTLIATANQGSEATYESGFVIDKFPISRPNLTFSTLTVSNMSPEDSSIYLCSVQGTRNTEAFFGQGTRLTVV.

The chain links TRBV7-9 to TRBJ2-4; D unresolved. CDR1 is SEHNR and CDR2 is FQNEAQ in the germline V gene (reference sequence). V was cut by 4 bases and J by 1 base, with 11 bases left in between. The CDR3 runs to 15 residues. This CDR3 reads CASSSPDLAKNIQYF. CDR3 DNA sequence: TGTGCCAGCAGCTCGCCCGACTTGGCCAAAAACATTCAGTACTTC. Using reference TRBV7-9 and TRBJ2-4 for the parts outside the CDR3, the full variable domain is DTGVSQNPRHKITKRGQNVTFRCDPISEHNRLYWYRQTLGQGPEFLTYFQNEAQLEKSRLLSDRFSAERPKGSFSTLEIQRTEQGDSAMYLCASSSPDLAKNIQYFGAGTRLSVL.

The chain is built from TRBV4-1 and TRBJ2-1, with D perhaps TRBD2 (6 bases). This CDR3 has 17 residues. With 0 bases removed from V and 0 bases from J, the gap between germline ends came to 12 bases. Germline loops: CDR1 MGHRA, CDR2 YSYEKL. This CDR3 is CASSQDSAGGSYNEQFF. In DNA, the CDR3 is TGCGCCAGCAGCCAAGATTCCGCCGGGGGCTCCTACAATGAGCAGTTCTTC.

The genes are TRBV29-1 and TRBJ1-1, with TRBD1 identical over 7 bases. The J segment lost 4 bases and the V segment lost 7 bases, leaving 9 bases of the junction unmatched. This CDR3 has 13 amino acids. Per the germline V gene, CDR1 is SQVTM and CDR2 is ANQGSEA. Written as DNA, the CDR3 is TGCAGCGGACAGGGAGATGGGGGCACTGAAGCTTTCTTT. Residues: CSGQGDGGTEAFF.

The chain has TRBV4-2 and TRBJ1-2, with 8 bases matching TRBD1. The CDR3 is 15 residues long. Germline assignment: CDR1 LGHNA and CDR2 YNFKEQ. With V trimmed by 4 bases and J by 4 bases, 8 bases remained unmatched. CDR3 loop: CASSREGQGGYGYTF. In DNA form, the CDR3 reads TGTGCCAGCAGCCGGGAAGGACAGGGAGGCTATGGCTACACCTTC.

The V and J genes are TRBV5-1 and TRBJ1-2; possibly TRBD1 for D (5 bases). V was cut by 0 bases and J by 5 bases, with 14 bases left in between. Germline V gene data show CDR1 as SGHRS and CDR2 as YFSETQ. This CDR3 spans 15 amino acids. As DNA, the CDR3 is TGCGCCAGCAGCTTGGGGACCCAGGGTGTGTATGGCTACACCTTC. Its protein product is CASSLGTQGVYGYTF.

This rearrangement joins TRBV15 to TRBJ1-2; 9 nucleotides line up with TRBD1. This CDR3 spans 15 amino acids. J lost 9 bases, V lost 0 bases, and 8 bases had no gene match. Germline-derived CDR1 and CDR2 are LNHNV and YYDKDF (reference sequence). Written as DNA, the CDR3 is TGTGCCACCAGCAGAGATTCGGGGACAGGGATGAGCTACACCTTC. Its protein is CATSRDSGTGMSYTF.

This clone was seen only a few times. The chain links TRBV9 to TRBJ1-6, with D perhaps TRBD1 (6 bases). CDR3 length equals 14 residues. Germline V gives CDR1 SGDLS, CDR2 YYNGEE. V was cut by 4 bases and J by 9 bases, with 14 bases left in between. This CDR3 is CASSRRQVPSPLHF. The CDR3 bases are TGTGCCAGCAGCAGACGACAGGTCCCTTCACCCCTCCACTTT.

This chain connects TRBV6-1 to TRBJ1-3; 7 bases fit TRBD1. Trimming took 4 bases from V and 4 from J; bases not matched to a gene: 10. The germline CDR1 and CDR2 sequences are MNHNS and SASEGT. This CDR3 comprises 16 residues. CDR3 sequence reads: CASSAPGTESGNTIYF. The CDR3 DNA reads TGTGCCAGCAGTGCTCCCGGGACAGAAAGCGGAAACACCATATATTTT.

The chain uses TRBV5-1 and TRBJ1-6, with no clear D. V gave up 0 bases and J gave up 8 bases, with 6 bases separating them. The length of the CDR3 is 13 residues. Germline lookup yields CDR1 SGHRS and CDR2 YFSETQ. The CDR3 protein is CASSLVHDSPLHF. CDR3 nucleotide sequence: TGCGCCAGCAGCTTGGTTCATGATTCACCCCTCCACTTT. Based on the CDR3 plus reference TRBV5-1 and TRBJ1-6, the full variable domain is KAGVTQTPRYLIKTRGQQVTLSCSPISGHRSVSWYQQTPGQGLQFLFEYFSETQRNKGNFPGRFSGRQFSNSRSEMNVSTLELGDSALYLCASSLVHDSPLHFGNGTRLTVT.